This entry lists 26 T cell receptor beta chains sequenced from one sample in a study of radiation and T cells in renal cell carcinoma. Documented time point: baseline pretreatment blood. Treatment described: 15 Gy SBRT to primary tumor, nephrectomy 4 weeks later. Profiled with immunoSEQ multiplex PCR; TCRdb holds only in-frame clones, not every one. The table has some 50,000 clones, about 83% seen once; the top ten hold around 29%. Sequences were derived from blood, sampled from a patient whose treatment included radiotherapy and nephrectomy. The receptors derive from a woman aged 70-85 years with renal cell carcinoma.

This clone is a singleton in its sample. V gene TRBV11-1 combines with J gene TRBJ2-7; D might be TRBD2 (6 bases). The germline V and J ends were trimmed by 5 bases and 0 bases, with 11 bases remaining between them. CDR3 length: 14 residues. Germline-derived CDR1 and CDR2 are SGHAT and FQDESV (reference sequence). CDR3 in amino acids: CASSGDFYSYEQYF. The CDR3 nucleotides read TGTGCCAGCAGCGGGGACTTCTACTCCTACGAGCAGTACTTC.

V gene TRBV5-1 combines with J gene TRBJ2-3, with 11 bases that match TRBD2. The CDR3 extends over 15 amino acids. From germline, CDR1 is SGHRS and CDR2 YFSETQ. The ends lost 2 bases at V and 2 bases at J; junction bases unmatched: 1. The chain's CDR3 is CASSLLAGATDTQYF. CDR3 bases: TGCGCCAGCAGCTTACTAGCGGGAGCCACAGATACGCAGTATTTT.

V usage is TRBV6-5 and J usage is TRBJ1-5; D is possibly TRBD1 (5 bases). Per the germline V gene, CDR1 is MNHEY and CDR2 is SVGAGI. Trimming took 6 bases from V and 9 from J, leaving 15 bases between them. This CDR3 has 13 residues. CDR3 coding DNA: TGTGCCAGCAGCCTGACAGCCCGACGGCCCCAGCATTTT. This encodes CASSLTARRPQHF.

The J gene is TRBJ1-2, the V gene TRBV5-5; 7 nucleotides match TRBD1. V gave up 4 bases and J gave up 2 bases; unmatched junction bases: 2. This CDR3 contains 13 residues. The germline CDR1 and CDR2 sequences are SGHKS and YYEKEE (reference sequence). The CDR3, as DNA: TGTGCCAGCAGCGAGACAGGGAACTATGGCTACACCTTC. Protein sequence: CASSETGNYGYTF. The full variable domain, with the rest looked up from reference TRBV5-5 and TRBJ1-2, is DAGVTQSPTHLIKTRGQQVTLRCSPISGHKSVSWYQQVLGQGPQFIFQYYEKEERGRGNFPDRFSARQFPNYSSELNVNALLLGDSALYLCASSETGNYGYTFGSGTRLTVV.

J is TRBJ2-3 and V is TRBV27; D gene uncertain. The V gene's germline CDR1 is MNHEY and CDR2 SMNVEV (reference sequence). This CDR3 has 14 residues. Trimming pared 1 base from V and 3 bases from J, leaving 8 bases between. This CDR3 reads CASSLYGWTDTQYF. The CDR3 nucleotides read TGTGCCAGCAGTTTATATGGATGGACAGATACGCAGTATTTT.

In this sample, this clone turned up once. The rearrangement joins TRBV9 to TRBJ2-3, with TRBD2 identical over 8 bases. This CDR3 contains 13 residues. Germline V gives CDR1 SGDLS, CDR2 YYNGEE. The junction had 5 bases not matched to a gene; V was cut back by 5 bases and J by 6 bases. CDR3 sequence reads: CASRSSGSDTQYF. DNA of the CDR3: TGTGCCAGCAGATCCAGCGGGAGTGATACGCAGTATTTT.

V gene TRBV6-4 combines with J gene TRBJ1-5; no reliable D call. V lost 2 bases and J 6 bases, leaving 8 bases between the germline ends. Germline CDR1 is MRHNA and CDR2 is SNTAGT. The CDR3 extends over 13 amino acids. CDR3: CASSDPSSQPQHF. The CDR3 coding sequence is TGTGCCAGCAGTGACCCCTCAAGTCAGCCCCAGCATTTT.

This clone showed up just a few times. The chain uses TRBV27 and TRBJ2-7, with 8 bases identical to TRBD1. The germline CDR1 and CDR2 sequences are MNHEY and SMNVEV (reference sequence). Trimming took 6 bases from V and 4 from J; bases not matched to a gene: 11. The CDR3 contains 15 residues. CDR3 region: CASRLTTGASYEQYF. For the CDR3, the DNA is TGTGCCAGCAGACTAACGACAGGGGCCTCGTACGAGCAGTACTTC.

This clone has a single count. The chain recombines TRBV9 with TRBJ2-2; D call uncertain. CDR3 length: 14 residues. The ends were cut back, 1 base at V and 1 base at J, with 5 bases in the middle. The V gene's germline CDR1 is SGDLS and CDR2 YYNGEE. This CDR3 reads CASSVSGNTGELFF. The CDR3 region has the DNA TGTGCCAGCAGCGTAAGTGGGAACACCGGGGAGCTGTTTTTT. The entire variable domain, with the rest obtained from reference TRBV9 and TRBJ2-2, is as follows: DSGVTQTPKHLITATGQRVTLRCSPRSGDLSVYWYQQSLDQGLQFLIQYYNGEERAKGNILERFSAQQFPDLHSELNLSSLELGDSALYFCASSVSGNTGELFFGEGSRLTVL.

This clone was seen a handful of times. Distinct nucleotide sequences in the sample also encode this CDR3. This chain connects TRBV5-1 to TRBJ2-3; 7 positions agree with TRBD1. The CDR3 sequence is 15 residues long. The trim removed 2 bases at V and 2 bases at J, leaving 5 bases unmatched. Per the germline V gene, CDR1 is SGHRS and CDR2 is YFSETQ. The CDR3 loop is CASSLEGAFTDTQYF. Here the CDR3 DNA reads TGCGCCAGCAGCTTAGAGGGGGCCTTCACAGATACGCAGTATTTT.

CDR3: CASSRTGSSDTQYF. CDR3 DNA: TGTGCCAGTAGTCGGACAGGGTCATCAGATACGCAGTATTTT. The chain couples TRBV19 to TRBJ2-3; 8 bases align to TRBD1. Germline CDR1 LNHDA, CDR2 SQIVND (reference sequence). V was clipped by 5 bases and J by 4 bases; unmatched bases: 5. The CDR3 has 14 residues.

The rearrangement links TRBV7-6 to TRBJ2-1, with D perhaps matching TRBD2 (6 bases). Trimming removed 3 bases at V and 5 bases at J, with 17 bases between. The CDR3 runs to 16 residues. CDR1 is SGHVS and CDR2 is FNYEAQ in the germline V gene. The CDR3 bases are TGTGCCAGCAGCTTGGGGGGTCAACCCACCCACAATGAGCAGTTCTTC. This sequence encodes CASSLGGQPTHNEQFF.

CDR3 amino acids: CASSISGRPNTGELFF. CDR3 nucleotide sequence: TGTGCCAGTAGTATAAGCGGGAGGCCTAACACCGGGGAGCTGTTTTTT. The chain joins TRBV19 to TRBJ2-2, with TRBD2 matching 9 bases. Germline V gives CDR1 LNHDA, CDR2 SQIVND (reference sequence). J was trimmed by 2 bases and V by 2 bases; bases with no gene match: 3. The CDR3 length is 16 residues.

The chain couples TRBV6-5 to TRBJ2-5; D is perhaps TRBD1 (6 bases). Trimming took off 0 bases at V and 1 base at J, with 9 bases between the two ends. The CDR3 has 15 residues. Germline loops: CDR1 MNHEY, CDR2 SVGAGI. CDR3 amino acids: CASSYSRGSQETQYF. The CDR3 DNA sequence: TGTGCCAGCAGTTACTCGAGGGGGAGCCAAGAGACCCAGTACTTC.

The V call is TRBV19, the J call TRBJ1-2; D is ambiguous. Germline lookup yields CDR1 LNHDA and CDR2 SQIVND (reference sequence). This CDR3 has 15 amino acids. With 3 bases removed from V and 2 bases from J, the gap between germline ends came to 13 bases. CDR3 DNA sequence: TGTGCCAGTAGTATTTTGGGCGCGGGGAACTATGGCTACACCTTC. The encoded protein is CASSILGAGNYGYTF. Looking up the rest from reference TRBV19 and TRBJ1-2 gives the full variable domain: DGGITQSPKYLFRKEGQNVTLSCEQNLNHDAMYWYRQDPGQGLRLIYYSQIVNDFQKGDIAEGYSVSREKKESFPLTVTSAQKNPTAFYLCASSILGAGNYGYTFGSGTRLTVV.

The V and J genes are TRBV5-1 and TRBJ2-2; unclear D gene. The CDR3 contains 13 residues. The ends were cut back, 4 bases at V and 6 bases at J, with 10 bases in the middle. Germline loops: CDR1 SGHRS, CDR2 YFSETQ. The CDR3, as DNA: TGCGCCAGCAGCCCAAAAAGGTCCGGGGAGCTGTTTTTT. Encoded protein: CASSPKRSGELFF.

A word on this clone: Distinct nucleotide sequences in the sample also encode this CDR3. The rearrangement joins TRBV7-2 to TRBJ1-4; no definite D call. Germline CDR1 and CDR2: SGHTA and FQGNSA. The CDR3 is 13 residues long. The germline V and J ends were trimmed by 1 base and 4 bases, with 4 bases remaining between them. In DNA form, the CDR3 reads TGTGCCAGCAGCTTAGAACTTAATGAAAAACTGTTTTTT. It encodes CASSLELNEKLFF. Together with reference TRBV7-2 and TRBJ1-4, the CDR3 gives the full variable domain: GAGVSQSPSNKVTEKGKDVELRCDPISGHTALYWYRQSLGQGLEFLIYFQGNSAPDKSGLPSDRFSAERTGGSVSTLTIQRTQQEDSAVYLCASSLELNEKLFFGSGTQLSVL.

The chain recombines TRBV15 with TRBJ2-1; 12 positions agree with TRBD2. The CDR3 totals 18 residues. Germline V gene lookup returns CDR1 LNHNV and CDR2 YYDKDF (reference sequence). V trimming: 0 bases; J trimming: 10 bases; junction bases outside the gene matches: 13. In nucleotides, the CDR3 is TGTGCCACCAGCAGAGAGACCGGGACTAGCGGGCCCTCCCCGGAGCAGTTCTTC. Its protein is CATSRETGTSGPSPEQFF.

This clone has just a few counts. This chain connects TRBV6-1 to TRBJ1-2; 7 positions agree with TRBD1. Looked up from germline, CDR1 is MNHNS and CDR2 is SASEGT. This CDR3 has 13 residues. V shed 10 bases, J shed 4 bases, and the junction held 9 bases outside the gene matches. This CDR3 is CANRVAGGYGYTF. In DNA form, the CDR3 reads TGTGCCAACCGAGTTGCAGGGGGCTATGGCTACACCTTC.

This clone was seen only a few times. The chain joins TRBV5-1 to TRBJ2-1; D unclear. V lost 7 bases to trimming and J lost 0 bases, with 8 bases between them. The CDR3 runs 13 residues. Germline CDR1 and CDR2: SGHRS and YFSETQ. The CDR3 protein is CASLGDSYNEQFF. The CDR3 coding sequence is TGCGCCAGCTTAGGAGACTCCTACAATGAGCAGTTCTTC.

The genes are TRBV10-3 and TRBJ1-6; TRBD1 matches at 7 bases. The V segment lost 3 bases and the J segment 6 bases; nucleotides outside the gene matches: 2. The CDR3 loop spans 14 amino acids. CDR1 is ENHRY, CDR2 SYGVKD, per germline. CDR3 nucleotide sequence: TGTGCCATCAGTGAAAGGGACAGTAATTCACCCCTCCACTTT. Amino acid sequence: CAISERDSNSPLHF.

The V call is TRBV5-1, the J call TRBJ2-5; D remains ambiguous. There are 13 residues in the CDR3. Trimming removed 0 bases from V and 4 bases from J, with 7 bases in between. Germline lookup yields CDR1 SGHRS and CDR2 YFSETQ. This CDR3 is CASSLDARETQYF. The CDR3, as DNA: TGCGCCAGCAGCTTGGACGCCCGAGAGACCCAGTACTTC.

The chain joins TRBV5-4 to TRBJ2-1; 8 nucleotides align to TRBD1. The J segment lost 4 bases and the V segment lost 0 bases, leaving 6 bases of the junction unmatched. CDR3 length equals 16 residues. Germline CDR1 reads SGHNT; CDR2 reads YYREEE (reference sequence). The CDR3, as DNA: TGTGCCAGCAGCTTGGGGGGGACAGGCGGGTACAATGAGCAGTTCTTC. This encodes CASSLGGTGGYNEQFF.

V usage is TRBV19 and J usage is TRBJ1-6, with D maybe TRBD1 (5 bases). V lost 5 bases and J 6 bases, leaving 11 bases between the germline ends. The V gene's germline CDR1 is LNHDA and CDR2 SQIVND (reference sequence). The CDR3 sequence is 14 residues long. In DNA, the CDR3 is TGTGCCAGTAGTCCTGGGCAGGGTAATTCACCCCTCCACTTT. Its translation: CASSPGQGNSPLHF.

The chain employs TRBV18 and TRBJ1-4; D might be TRBD1 (5 bases). CDR1 is KGHSH and CDR2 is LQKENI in the germline V gene. Trimming shortened V by 4 bases and J by 6 bases, and 12 bases separated the two germline ends. The CDR3 loop spans 14 amino acids. The CDR3 region has the DNA TGTGCCAGCTCACAGACAGACTTGGATGAAAAACTGTTTTTT. Its translation is CASSQTDLDEKLFF.

V gene TRBV27 combines with J gene TRBJ2-1; 7 nucleotides align to TRBD2. This CDR3 spans 15 amino acids. Germline-derived CDR1 and CDR2 are MNHEY and SMNVEV (reference sequence). Trimming removed 3 bases from V and 3 bases from J; junction bases left unmatched: 5. The CDR3 DNA reads TGTGCCAGCAGTTTCAATGGACTAGACTACAATGAGCAGTTCTTC. Its translation is CASSFNGLDYNEQFF.